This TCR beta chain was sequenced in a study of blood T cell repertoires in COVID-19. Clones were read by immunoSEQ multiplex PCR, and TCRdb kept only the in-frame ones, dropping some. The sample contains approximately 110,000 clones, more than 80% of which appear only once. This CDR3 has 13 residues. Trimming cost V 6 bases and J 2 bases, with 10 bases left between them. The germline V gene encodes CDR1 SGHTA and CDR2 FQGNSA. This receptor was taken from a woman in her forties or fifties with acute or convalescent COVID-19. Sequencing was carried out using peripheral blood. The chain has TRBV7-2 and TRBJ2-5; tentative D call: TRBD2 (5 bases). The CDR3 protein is CASRPPGQETQYF. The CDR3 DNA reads TGTGCCAGCAGACCCCCGGGACAAGAGACCCAGTACTTC. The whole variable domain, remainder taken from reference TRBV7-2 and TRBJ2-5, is GAGVSQSPSNKVTEKGKDVELRCDPISGHTALYWYRQSLGQGLEFLIYFQGNSAPDKSGLPSDRFSAERTGGSVSTLTIQRTQQEDSAVYLCASRPPGQETQYFGPGTRLLVL.